One sample yielded the 23 T cell receptor beta chains listed below, sequenced in a study of cytomegalovirus exposure and HLA in healthy donors. The PCR contained 60 Vbeta and 13 Jbeta primers. The method was immunoSEQ multiplex PCR; TCRdb's version includes in-frame clones alone and lacks a portion of them. This sample's table reports tens of thousands of clones. The sample consisted of PBMCs. All receptors come from a woman between 35 and 50 years old in good health and CMV-seronegative.

V is TRBV2 and J is TRBJ1-5; D is undetermined. Trimming left V 7 bases short and J 1 base short, with 23 bases between. Germline V gene sequence: CDR1 SNHLY, CDR2 FYNNEI. The CDR3 is 18 amino acids. CDR3 coding DNA: TGTGCCAGCACCCCCCCGGACTGGTCCCCCTTAAGCAATCAGCCCCAGCATTTT. Amino acid sequence: CASTPPDWSPLSNQPQHF.

The chain combines TRBV21-1 with TRBJ2-5; the table's D call of TRBD1 was not tested on the DNA. TRBV21-1 constitutes a pseudogene. This CDR3 has 14 amino acids. The chain's CDR3 is CASSKRGPGETQYF. The CDR3 coding sequence is TGTGCCAGCAGCAAAAGGGGGCCAGGAGAGACCCAGTACTTC.

The gene calls are TRBV7-8 and TRBJ1-5; D uncertain. Germline loops: CDR1 SGHVS, CDR2 FQNEAQ. The ends were cut back, 1 base at V and 7 bases at J, with 8 bases in the middle. The CDR3 consists of 13 residues. The CDR3 DNA reads TGTGCCAGCAGCTTAGAGGAGGGCCAGCCCCAGCATTTT. Its translation: CASSLEEGQPQHF.

The chain carries TRBV6-1 and TRBJ1-3, with D unresolved. The CDR3 totals 13 residues. Germline lookup yields CDR1 MNHNS and CDR2 SASEGT. V was clipped by 3 bases and J by 2 bases, with 5 bases between them. CDR3 bases: TGTGCCAGCAGTGACTATGCTGGAAACACCATATATTTT. It is translated as CASSDYAGNTIYF.

The chain links TRBV28 to TRBJ2-3, with D uncertain. From germline, CDR1 is MDHEN and CDR2 SYDVKM. CDR3 length equals 12 residues. The germline V and J ends were trimmed by 6 bases and 8 bases, with 12 bases remaining between them. CDR3 amino acids: CASRESGGTQYF. Written as DNA, the CDR3 is TGTGCCAGCAGGGAATCAGGTGGTACGCAGTATTTT.

The rearrangement links TRBV27 to TRBJ2-7; 7 nucleotides match TRBD1. V lost 6 bases and J lost 3; bases outside the gene matches: 8. CDR1 and CDR2 from the germline V gene are MNHEY and SMNVEV (reference sequence). This CDR3 has 14 amino acids. CDR3: CASSASTGYYEQYF. The CDR3 nucleotides read TGTGCCAGCAGCGCCTCGACAGGGTACTACGAGCAGTACTTC.

The J gene is TRBJ2-1, the V gene TRBV28, with TRBD1 matching 7 bases. Germline CDR1 MDHEN, CDR2 SYDVKM. The CDR3 spans 15 residues. V shed 7 bases, J shed 2 bases, and the junction held 8 bases outside the gene matches. This chain's CDR3 is CASIGRQGPYNEQFF. CDR3 coding DNA: TGTGCCAGCATAGGGAGACAGGGACCCTACAATGAGCAGTTCTTC.

The chain links TRBV7-2 to TRBJ2-4, with TRBD1 as a possible D gene (6 bases). Germline V gene data show CDR1 as SGHTA and CDR2 as FQGNSA. This CDR3 has 16 residues. Between the trimmed V and J ends, which lost 5 bases and 4 bases, there was a span of 18 bases. Written as DNA, the CDR3 is TGTGCCAGCAGCCCAACATCCGGGACAAAGAAAAACATTCAGTACTTC. Translating gives CASSPTSGTKKNIQYF. Full variable domain (rest looked up from reference TRBV7-2 and TRBJ2-4): GAGVSQSPSNKVTEKGKDVELRCDPISGHTALYWYRQSLGQGLEFLIYFQGNSAPDKSGLPSDRFSAERTGGSVSTLTIQRTQQEDSAVYLCASSPTSGTKKNIQYFGAGTRLSVL.

The CDR3 is CASSLGPLEQPQHF. The CDR3 nucleotides are TGTGCCAGCAGCTTGGGCCCATTGGAGCAGCCCCAGCATTTT. This sequence joins TRBV5-6 and TRBJ1-5; unclear D gene. Germline values: CDR1 SGHDT, CDR2 YYEEEE. CDR3 size: 14 residues. V lost 0 bases and J 7 bases, leaving 11 bases between the germline ends.

The gene calls are TRBV29-1 and TRBJ1-1, with TRBD1 matching over 12 bases. The CDR3 totals 15 residues. The V segment lost 7 bases and the J segment 4 bases; nucleotides outside the gene matches: 10. Germline values: CDR1 SQVTM, CDR2 ANQGSEA. The CDR3 region is CSGRDRGLGGTEAFF. The CDR3 coding sequence is TGCAGCGGCCGGGACAGGGGGCTGGGAGGCACTGAAGCTTTCTTT.

The DNA for the CDR3 is TGCGCCAGCAGCTTGGAGGGAGCGGGAGCGAAGGAGCAGTACTTC. Protein sequence: CASSLEGAGAKEQYF. The rearrangement joins TRBV5-1 to TRBJ2-7; 8 positions match TRBD2. The V gene's germline CDR1 is SGHRS and CDR2 YFSETQ. CDR3 size: 15 residues. V trimming: 0 bases; J trimming: 7 bases; junction bases outside the gene matches: 9.

V and J are TRBV9 and TRBJ1-1; no clear D. Germline V gives CDR1 SGDLS, CDR2 YYNGEE. This CDR3 region has 16 residues. V gave up 0 bases and J gave up 2 bases, with 14 bases separating them. The CDR3 sequence is CASSVAAGRTNTEAFF. CDR3 DNA: TGTGCCAGCAGCGTAGCCGCGGGCAGGACTAACACTGAAGCTTTCTTT.

The gene calls are TRBV28 and TRBJ2-1; 12 bases are shared with TRBD2. The CDR3 has 15 amino acids. Per the germline V gene, CDR1 is MDHEN and CDR2 is SYDVKM. V lost 6 bases and J lost 9; bases outside the gene matches: 9. This CDR3 reads CASSLLAGGPVEQFF. The CDR3 DNA sequence: TGTGCCAGCAGCCTTCTAGCGGGAGGGCCCGTTGAGCAGTTCTTC.

V is TRBV28 and J is TRBJ1-1; no firm D call. The germline V gene encodes CDR1 MDHEN and CDR2 SYDVKM. V was pared by 3 bases and J by 3 bases, with 17 bases between. The CDR3 totals 16 residues. The CDR3 DNA is TGTGCCAGCAGTTTGGGGTCTGGGTCCGGGGACACTGAAGCTTTCTTT. It codes for CASSLGSGSGDTEAFF.

This chain uses TRBV7-9 with TRBJ2-7, with TRBD1 matching 9 bases. The germline V gene has CDR1 SEHNR and CDR2 FQNEAQ (reference sequence). The junction had 11 bases not matched to a gene; V was cut back by 5 bases and J by 6 bases. The CDR3 runs to 15 residues. The CDR3 nucleotides are TGTGCCAGCAGCCACCCGGGACAGGGATTATTCGAGCAGTACTTC. As protein: CASSHPGQGLFEQYF.

The V and J genes are TRBV7-2 and TRBJ1-1; D gene uncertain. Germline V gene data show CDR1 as SGHTA and CDR2 as FQGNSA. Trimming cost V 2 bases and J 4 bases, with 11 bases left between them. The CDR3 is made up of 14 amino acids. Written as DNA, the CDR3 is TGTGCCAGCAGCTTAATCCCCCAGATCACTGAAGCTTTCTTT. Protein sequence: CASSLIPQITEAFF.

V gene TRBV5-1 combines with J gene TRBJ1-1; 9 bases line up with TRBD1. The CDR3 has 14 residues. The V segment lost 2 bases and the J segment 4 bases; nucleotides outside the gene matches: 3. In germline, CDR1 is SGHRS, CDR2 YFSETQ. The CDR3 protein is CASSLQGARTEAFF. In DNA form, the CDR3 reads TGCGCCAGCAGCTTACAGGGGGCCCGCACTGAAGCTTTCTTT. The full variable domain, its missing parts supplied by reference TRBV5-1 and TRBJ1-1, is KAGVTQTPRYLIKTRGQQVTLSCSPISGHRSVSWYQQTPGQGLQFLFEYFSETQRNKGNFPGRFSGRQFSNSRSEMNVSTLELGDSALYLCASSLQGARTEAFFGQGTRLTVV.

The V and J genes are TRBV5-4 and TRBJ2-7, with D tentatively TRBD1 (6 bases). The V end was cut by 0 bases, the J end by 3 bases, with 10 bases between. The CDR3 has 14 amino acids. Germline CDR1 and CDR2: SGHNT and YYREEE (reference sequence). The CDR3 sequence: CASSLAGDYYEQYF. The CDR3 DNA reads as TGTGCCAGCAGCTTGGCAGGGGATTACTACGAGCAGTACTTC.

This rearrangement joins TRBV18 to TRBJ2-7, with D maybe TRBD2 (7 bases). V lost 4 bases, J lost 0 bases, and 13 bases lay in between. Germline lookup yields CDR1 KGHSH and CDR2 LQKENI. The length of the CDR3 is 15 residues. Here the CDR3 reads CASSRGGSGSYEQYF. CDR3 nucleotide sequence: TGTGCCAGCTCACGCGGGGGCAGTGGCTCCTACGAGCAGTACTTC. The entire variable domain, with the rest obtained from reference TRBV18 and TRBJ2-7, is as follows: NAGVMQNPRHLVRRRGQEARLRCSPMKGHSHVYWYRQLPEEGLKFMVYLQKENIIDESGMPKERFSAEFPKEGPSILRIQQVVRGDSAAYFCASSRGGSGSYEQYFGPGTRLTVT.

The rearrangement uses TRBV2 and TRBJ2-7; the D gene is possibly TRBD2 (5 bases). The germline CDR1 and CDR2 sequences are SNHLY and FYNNEI. V was pared by 3 bases and J by 6 bases, with 15 bases between. This CDR3 comprises 14 residues. This CDR3 is CASSDETRVGEQYF. CDR3 sequence (DNA): TGTGCCAGCAGTGACGAAACTAGGGTCGGCGAGCAGTACTTC.

The genes are TRBV5-1 and TRBJ1-4; 9 bases map to TRBD1. Germline values: CDR1 SGHRS, CDR2 YFSETQ. This CDR3 is 13 amino acids long. The ends lost 3 bases at V and 6 bases at J; junction bases unmatched: 0. The CDR3 is CASSWTGDEKLFF. The CDR3, as DNA: TGCGCCAGCAGCTGGACAGGGGATGAAAAACTGTTTTTT.

V gene TRBV5-4 combines with J gene TRBJ1-1; D may be TRBD1 (6 bases). Germline lookup yields CDR1 SGHNT and CDR2 YYREEE (reference sequence). Trimming took 5 bases from V and 0 from J, leaving 14 bases between them. The CDR3 covers 15 residues. The CDR3 DNA sequence: TGTGCCAGCAGTCCAGGGGCGTCCATGAACACTGAAGCTTTCTTT. This translates into CASSPGASMNTEAFF.

In DNA, the CDR3 is TGTGCCAGCAGCTCCCAAGGGGGAGTCTCCAATGAGCAGTTCTTC. Protein product: CASSSQGGVSNEQFF. The chain employs TRBV7-3 and TRBJ2-1; a possible D gene is TRBD1 (6 bases). The CDR3 sequence is 15 residues long. V lost 4 bases, J lost 6 bases, and 16 bases lay in between. Germline V gene lookup returns CDR1 SGHTA and CDR2 FQGTGA.